Sequencing of this T cell receptor (beta chain) was carried out in a study of cytomegalovirus exposure and HLA in healthy donors. The table lists this clone with a few counts. The primer mix had 60 Vbeta and 13 Jbeta primers. Method: immunoSEQ multiplex PCR; TCRdb's copy keeps in-frame clones and lacks some. Among about 100,000 clones, around two thirds were seen once, and the ten largest hold about 2.6%. The CDR3 totals 15 residues. CDR1 SGHRS and CDR2 YFSETQ come from the germline V gene. V was shortened by 0 bases and J by 8 bases, with 14 bases between the two germline ends. The specimen sequenced was PBMCs. The chain has TRBV5-1 and TRBJ1-4, with a weak D call TRBD1 (5 bases). This sequence originates from a man aged 45-65 years in good health and CMV-seropositive. The CDR3 protein is CASSLGPQGEEKLFF. The CDR3 DNA reads TGCGCCAGCAGCTTGGGACCGCAGGGTGAAGAAAAACTGTTTTTT.